This T cell receptor (beta chain) comes out of a study of blood T cells in healthy people across ages. This CDR3 is built from 13 residues. V lost 0 bases and J 14 bases, leaving 11 bases between the germline ends. CDR1 and CDR2 (germline): SGHTA, FQGNSA. A second PCR, run for about 6 to 12 cycles, used a sample-barcoded 5' primer plus a J-beta primer mix. Every sample gave at least 3 million paired-end reads containing CDR3. TCRdb independently ran MiXCR on the 5' RACE reads; one entry per CDR3 protein. The sample carries around 1,500,000 distinct CDR3 sequences, approximately 38% recorded once. In this sample, this clonotype turned up a few times.

The sequence came from a woman aged 18-35 years in good health. V is TRBV7-2 and J is TRBJ1-6; D not resolved. The sample taken for sequencing was blood. Here the CDR3 DNA reads TGTGCCAGCAGCTTAGCGGGCCGGACGTCCCTCCACTTT. It is translated as CASSLAGRTSLHF.